This entry is about one T cell receptor beta chain. Its target antigen remains unknown. Base quality data are lacking; no much larger clone is found one base away. This record belongs to a study of blood T cell repertoires in COVID-19 (dated by TCRdb to about 2020). For context, the study as a whole: Samples from collaborators originated in the United States, Italy and Spain and spanned both the acute and convalescent phases of COVID-19. The prospective study material was composed of cDNA or gDNA derived from T cells, B-cell-depleted T cells, or PBMCs. The repertoires were released in a freely available public database meant as a resource for research on the immune response to SARS-CoV-2. Samples came from the ongoing ImmuneRACE study (first 160 participants) plus 1,254 subjects from 6 global collaborators. Where available, HLA class I and class II types were taken from metadata supplied by the sample provider and were not determined by assay-based typing. A de-identified subject ID, COVID-19 status, age in years and sex were almost always included in the sample metadata. Deeply sampled blood TCRbeta repertoires from subjects exposed to, actively infected with, or recovered from COVID-19 were included in the dataset.

The V end gives up 6 bases and the J end 4 bases, leaving 13 bases in the junction not matched to a gene. The CDR3 measures 16 amino acids from cysteine to phenylalanine. Only the CDR3 DNA stays, 48 bases, in frame from base 1. CDR1 is given as LNHDA and CDR2 as SQIVND, both from the germline V gene (reference sequence). The immunoSEQ Assay, a bias-controlled multiplex PCR, was used to amplify TCRbeta CDR3 regions from genomic DNA. From the authors' description of their analysis: Within the assay, amplification of reference gene primers was used to estimate how many nucleated cells each sample contained. Sequence reads were collapsed and filtered to measure the absolute abundance of every unique TCRbeta CDR3 rearrangement. Productive Simpson clonality was computed per sample as the square root of Simpson's diversity index over productive rearrangements. What TCRdb holds here is the immuneACCESS table cut down to in-frame rearrangements. Part of the clones is not present; checked against another copy, under half of the missing clones reflect an unresolved V gene, and the others are unexplained. The V and J calls and the clone size are those of that table, but D and trimming were determined from the DNA. The sample table lists about 300,000 clones, approximately 90% of them with a count of one. The ten largest clones represent 3.5% to 4.5% of the sample.

Enrolling through a virtual design, the prospective study's participants ranged in age from roughly 18 to 90 years and lived across roughly 23 United States geographic areas. To assign participants to cohorts, the prospective study relied on clinical history that participants themselves reported in a screening survey and a study questionnaire. Recovered participants in ImmuneRACE Cohort 3 were defined as having two consecutive negative NP/OP PCR tests, clearance from a healthcare professional, or resolution of symptoms. Each participant in the prospective study had whole blood, serum and a nasopharyngeal or oropharyngeal swab collected by mobile phlebotomists. Additional blood draws and questionnaires over an approximately 2-month period could optionally be provided by prospective study participants. Before DNA extraction, prospective study blood samples were shipped either frozen or at room temperature.

Points the paper makes about the study in general: The quantity of clinical and demographic metadata differed by source and by participant and was supplied without curation.

The specimen was PBMCs or T cells enriched from blood (not recorded which). The clonotype originates from a man aged 25 to 40 who had recovered from COVID-19. Recombination connected TRBV19 to TRBJ1-1; TRBD1 lines up with 8 middle nucleotides. The encoded CDR3 is CASRQSPTGVGTEAFF. The nucleotide sequence is TGTGCCAGTAGGCAGTCCCCGACAGGGGTCGGCACTGAAGCTTTCTTT.